This record looks at one T cell receptor (beta chain) sequence and its context. The data were obtained in a study of OX40 agonist ivuxolimab in advanced cancers. Across the whole study: Three patients showed partial responses: one hepatocellular carcinoma and two cutaneous melanoma cases.

Trimming cost V 0 bases and J 3 bases, with 6 bases left between them. There are 13 residues in the CDR3. Germline values: CDR1 SGHNT, CDR2 YYREEE (reference sequence). Using immunoSEQ multiplex PCR, the repertoire was profiled, and TCRdb retains in-frame clones only, with some absent. In the table there are some 66,000 clones, roughly 90% of which are singletons. The material was CD4+ or CD8+ T cells sorted from blood, obtained in a trial of the OX40 agonist ivuxolimab. This clonotype originated in an adult with an advanced solid tumor such as melanoma, head and neck, liver or kidney cancer. The V call is TRBV5-4, the J call TRBJ2-5; tentatively, D is TRBD2 (6 bases). CDR3 sequence (DNA): TGTGCCAGCAGCTTGGTAGCGGAAGAGACCCAGTACTTC. Protein sequence: CASSLVAEETQYF.